This record covers a single T cell receptor beta chain. This specimen belongs to a study of T cell changes during pregnancy in multiple sclerosis. This CDR3 has 16 residues. From germline, CDR1 is SNHLY and CDR2 FYNNEI. Trimming shortened V by 3 bases and J by 8 bases, and 21 bases separated the two germline ends. Assay: immunoSEQ multiplex PCR; the TCRdb copy retains only in-frame clones and omits some. The sample lists about 31,000 clones; under 95% were seen once. This chain uses TRBV2 with TRBJ2-3; D might be TRBD2 (5 bases). Specimen: CD4+ T cells from peripheral blood mononuclear cells, collected in the second trimester of pregnancy. This TCR was recovered from a female donor with multiple sclerosis, enrolled in a pregnancy study. The CDR3 spells CASSDGGQLSRGTQYF. The CDR3, as DNA: TGTGCCAGCAGTGACGGAGGCCAGCTTAGTCGCGGTACGCAGTATTTT.